This TCR beta chain is drawn from a study of cytomegalovirus exposure and HLA in healthy donors. Study in general: An analysis done earlier identified roughly 120 million unique TCR beta sequences from about 179 million T cells. Of all 400 or so donors who were genotyped, around 82% belonged to the Caucasian-associated ancestry cluster.

PCR employed 60 Vbeta and 13 Jbeta primers. Assay: immunoSEQ multiplex PCR; the TCRdb copy retains only in-frame clones and omits some. Altogether around 200,000 clones are present, about four fifths being singletons, with the ten largest covering 2.5% to 3.5%. Study-wide findings and caveats: Researchers catalogued approximately 170 TCR beta chains as cytomegalovirus-associated. The classifier, whose performance was assessed in both the original and validation cohorts, reportedly diagnosed cytomegalovirus status with high specificity and sensitivity.

A single count supports this clone. Antigen unknown. Germline V gene lookup returns CDR1 LNHDA and CDR2 SQIVND (reference sequence). The CDR3 loop spans 14 amino acids. V trimming: 5 bases; J trimming: 6 bases; junction bases outside the gene matches: 7. The receptor was isolated from a male donor in good health and CMV-seronegative. The sequenced material came from PBMCs. The V call is TRBV19, the J call TRBJ2-1, with TRBD1 matching 7 bases. CDR3 in DNA: TGTGCCAGTAGTTCCGTGACAGGGCGCAATGAGCAGTTCTTC. Its protein is CASSSVTGRNEQFF.